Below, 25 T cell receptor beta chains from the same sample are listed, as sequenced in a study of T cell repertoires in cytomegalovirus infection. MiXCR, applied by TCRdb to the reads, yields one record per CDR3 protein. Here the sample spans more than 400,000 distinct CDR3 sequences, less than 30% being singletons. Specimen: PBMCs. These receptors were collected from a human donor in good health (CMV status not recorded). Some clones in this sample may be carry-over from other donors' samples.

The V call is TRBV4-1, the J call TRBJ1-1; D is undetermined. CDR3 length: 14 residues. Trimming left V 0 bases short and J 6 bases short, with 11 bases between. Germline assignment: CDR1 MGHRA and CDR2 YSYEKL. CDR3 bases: TGCGCCAGCAGCCAAGATTTACGGTTGGCTGAAGCTTTCTTT. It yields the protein CASSQDLRLAEAFF.

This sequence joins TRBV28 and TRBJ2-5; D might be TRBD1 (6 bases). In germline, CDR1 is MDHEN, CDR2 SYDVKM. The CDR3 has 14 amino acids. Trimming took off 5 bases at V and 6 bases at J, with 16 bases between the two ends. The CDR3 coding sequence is TGTGCCAGCAGTGCCAGGGGATTTTGGAAGACCCAGTACTTC. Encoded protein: CASSARGFWKTQYF.

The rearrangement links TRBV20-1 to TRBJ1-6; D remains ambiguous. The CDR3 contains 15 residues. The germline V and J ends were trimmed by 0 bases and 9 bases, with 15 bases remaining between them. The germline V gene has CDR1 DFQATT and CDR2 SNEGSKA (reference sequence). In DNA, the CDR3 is TGCAGTGCTAGAGATCTTGACCTTCGGGGTTCACCCCTCCACTTT. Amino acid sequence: CSARDLDLRGSPLHF.

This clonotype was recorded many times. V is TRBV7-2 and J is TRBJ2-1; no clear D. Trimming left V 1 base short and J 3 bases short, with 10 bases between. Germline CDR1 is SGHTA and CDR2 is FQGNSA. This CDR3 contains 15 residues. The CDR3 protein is CASSLVQSHYNEQFF. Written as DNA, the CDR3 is TGTGCCAGCAGCTTAGTACAGAGCCACTACAATGAGCAGTTCTTC.

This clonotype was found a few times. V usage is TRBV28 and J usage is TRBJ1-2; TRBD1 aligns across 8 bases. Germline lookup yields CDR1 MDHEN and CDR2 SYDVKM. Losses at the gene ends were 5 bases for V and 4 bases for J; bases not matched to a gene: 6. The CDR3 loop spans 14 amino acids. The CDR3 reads CASSEDRASYGYTF. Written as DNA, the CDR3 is TGTGCCAGCAGTGAGGACAGGGCGTCCTATGGCTACACCTTC.

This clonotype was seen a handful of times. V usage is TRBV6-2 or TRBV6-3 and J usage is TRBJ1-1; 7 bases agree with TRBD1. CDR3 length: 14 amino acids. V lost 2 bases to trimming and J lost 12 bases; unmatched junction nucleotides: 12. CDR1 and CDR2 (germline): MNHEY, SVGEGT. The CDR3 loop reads CASSYGDRVRPTFF. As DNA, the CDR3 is TGTGCCAGCAGTTACGGTGACAGGGTAAGGCCAACTTTCTTT.

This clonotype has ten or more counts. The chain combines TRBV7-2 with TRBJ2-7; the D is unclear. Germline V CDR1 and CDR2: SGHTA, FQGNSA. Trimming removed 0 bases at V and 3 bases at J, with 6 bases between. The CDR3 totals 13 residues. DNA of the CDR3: TGTGCCAGCAGCTTAGCGCGAGGCTACGAGCAGTACTTC. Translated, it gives CASSLARGYEQYF.

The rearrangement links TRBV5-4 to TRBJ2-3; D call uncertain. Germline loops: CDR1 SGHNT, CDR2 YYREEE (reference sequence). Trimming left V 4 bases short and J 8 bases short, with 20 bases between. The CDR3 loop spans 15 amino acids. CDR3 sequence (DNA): TGTGCCAGCAGCCCGGAAGGGAAGAACTCTGTTACGCAGTATTTT. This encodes CASSPEGKNSVTQYF.

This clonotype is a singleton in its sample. The CDR3 loop is CASSSGVGYTEAFF. In nucleotides, the CDR3 is TGTGCCAGCAGCTCTGGAGTGGGTTACACTGAAGCTTTCTTT. The chain is built from TRBV11-2 and TRBJ1-1; D remains ambiguous. The CDR3 spans 14 residues. Looked up from germline, CDR1 is SGHAT and CDR2 is FQNNGV. Trimming cost V 4 bases and J 3 bases, with 12 bases left between them.

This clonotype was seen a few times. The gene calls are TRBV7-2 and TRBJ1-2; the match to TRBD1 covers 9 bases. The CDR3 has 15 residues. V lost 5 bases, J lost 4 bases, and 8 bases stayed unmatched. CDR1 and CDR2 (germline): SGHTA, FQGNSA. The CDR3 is CASSRQDRGGYGYTF. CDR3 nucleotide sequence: TGTGCCAGCAGCCGACAGGACAGGGGCGGCTATGGCTACACCTTC.

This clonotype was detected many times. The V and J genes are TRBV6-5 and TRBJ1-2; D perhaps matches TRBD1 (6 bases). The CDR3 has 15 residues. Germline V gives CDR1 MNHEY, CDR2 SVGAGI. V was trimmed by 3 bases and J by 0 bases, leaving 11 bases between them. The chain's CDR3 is CASSYLGGSNYGYTF. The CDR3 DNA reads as TGTGCCAGCAGTTATCTCGGGGGCTCTAACTATGGCTACACCTTC.

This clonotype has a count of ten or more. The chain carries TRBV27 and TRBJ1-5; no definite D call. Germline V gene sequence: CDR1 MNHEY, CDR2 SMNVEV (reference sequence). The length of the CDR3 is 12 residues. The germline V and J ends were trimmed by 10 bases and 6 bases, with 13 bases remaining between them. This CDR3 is CATGPSGQPQHF. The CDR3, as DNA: TGTGCCACCGGACCCTCGGGTCAGCCCCAGCATTTT.

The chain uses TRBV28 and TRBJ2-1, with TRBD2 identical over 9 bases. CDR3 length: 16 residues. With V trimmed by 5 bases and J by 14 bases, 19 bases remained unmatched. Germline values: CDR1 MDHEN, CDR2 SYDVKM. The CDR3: CASSPDGAGGRWGEFF. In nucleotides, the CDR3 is TGTGCCAGCAGTCCCGATGGGGCGGGAGGGCGGTGGGGGGAGTTCTTC.

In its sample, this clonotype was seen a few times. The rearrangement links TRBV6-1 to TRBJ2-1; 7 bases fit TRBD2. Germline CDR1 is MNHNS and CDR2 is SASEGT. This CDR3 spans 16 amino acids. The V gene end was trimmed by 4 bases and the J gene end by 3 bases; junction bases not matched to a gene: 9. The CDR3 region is CASSVLLPGGYNEQFF. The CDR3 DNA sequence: TGTGCCAGCAGTGTCCTCCTGCCGGGAGGCTACAATGAGCAGTTCTTC.

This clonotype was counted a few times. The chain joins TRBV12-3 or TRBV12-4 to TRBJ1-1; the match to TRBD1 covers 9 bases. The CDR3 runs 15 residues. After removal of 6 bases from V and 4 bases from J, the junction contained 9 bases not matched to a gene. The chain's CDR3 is CASSRGQGPVTEAFF. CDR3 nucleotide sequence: TGTGCCAGCAGCCGCGGACAGGGGCCAGTCACTGAAGCTTTCTTT.

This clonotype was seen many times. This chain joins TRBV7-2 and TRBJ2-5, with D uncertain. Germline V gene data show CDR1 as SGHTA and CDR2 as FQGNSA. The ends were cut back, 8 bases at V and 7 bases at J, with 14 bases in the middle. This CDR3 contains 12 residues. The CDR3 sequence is CASGGLTRTQYF. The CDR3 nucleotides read TGTGCCAGCGGTGGCCTAACGAGGACCCAGTACTTC.

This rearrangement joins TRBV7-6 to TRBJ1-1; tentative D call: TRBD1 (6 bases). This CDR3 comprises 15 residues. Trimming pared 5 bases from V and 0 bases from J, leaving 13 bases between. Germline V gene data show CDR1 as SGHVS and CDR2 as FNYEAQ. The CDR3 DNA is TGTGCCAGCAGCCACCAGGGGTCAATGAACACTGAAGCTTTCTTT. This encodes CASSHQGSMNTEAFF.

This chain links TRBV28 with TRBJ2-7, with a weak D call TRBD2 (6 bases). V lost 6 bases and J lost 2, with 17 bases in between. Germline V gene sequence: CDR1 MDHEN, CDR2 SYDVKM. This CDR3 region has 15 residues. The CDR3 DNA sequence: TGTGCCAGCAGCACTCCGGGGGTCGGAACCTACGAGCAGTACTTC. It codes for CASSTPGVGTYEQYF.

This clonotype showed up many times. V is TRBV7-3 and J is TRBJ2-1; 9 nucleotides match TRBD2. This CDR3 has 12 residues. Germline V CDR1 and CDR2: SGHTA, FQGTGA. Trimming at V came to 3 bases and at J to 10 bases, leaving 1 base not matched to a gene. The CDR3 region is CASSLLAGEQFF. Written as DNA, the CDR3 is TGTGCCAGCAGCTTGCTAGCGGGGGAGCAGTTCTTC.

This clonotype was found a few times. DNA for the CDR3: TGTGCCAGCAGCTCGGGACAGTATAATGAAAAACTGTTTTTT. The encoded protein is CASSSGQYNEKLFF. V and J are TRBV7-9 and TRBJ1-4; 7 bases fit TRBD1. In germline, CDR1 is SEHNR, CDR2 FQNEAQ (reference sequence). The CDR3 has 14 amino acids. V lost 4 bases and J lost 4; bases outside the gene matches: 3.

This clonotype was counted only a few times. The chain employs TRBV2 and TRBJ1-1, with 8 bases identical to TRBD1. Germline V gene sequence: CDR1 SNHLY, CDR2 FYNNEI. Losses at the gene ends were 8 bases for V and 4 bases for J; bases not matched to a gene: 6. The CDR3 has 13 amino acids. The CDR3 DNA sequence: TGTGCCAGCCGGACAGGGTTGGCCACTGAAGCTTTCTTT. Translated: CASRTGLATEAFF.

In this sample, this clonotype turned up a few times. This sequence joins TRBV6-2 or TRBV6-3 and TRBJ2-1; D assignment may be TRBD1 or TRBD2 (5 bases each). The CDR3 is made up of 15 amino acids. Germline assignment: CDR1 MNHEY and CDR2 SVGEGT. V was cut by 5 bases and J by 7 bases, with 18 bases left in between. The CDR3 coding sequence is TGTGCCAGCAGTGACCCTCCGGGACCGGTGAATGAGCAGTTCTTC. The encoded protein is CASSDPPGPVNEQFF.

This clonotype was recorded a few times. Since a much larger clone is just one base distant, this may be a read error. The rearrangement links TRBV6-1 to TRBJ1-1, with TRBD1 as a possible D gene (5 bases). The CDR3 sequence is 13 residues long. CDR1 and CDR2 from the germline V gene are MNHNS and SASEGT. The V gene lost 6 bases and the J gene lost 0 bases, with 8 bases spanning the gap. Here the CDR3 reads CASRETVNTEAFF. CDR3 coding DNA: TGTGCCAGCAGGGAGACAGTGAACACTGAAGCTTTCTTT.

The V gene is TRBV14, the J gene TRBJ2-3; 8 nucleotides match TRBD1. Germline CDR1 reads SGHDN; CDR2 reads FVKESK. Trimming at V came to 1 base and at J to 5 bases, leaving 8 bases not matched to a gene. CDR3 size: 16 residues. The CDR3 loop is CASSQGRGLGEDTQYF. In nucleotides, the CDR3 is TGTGCCAGCAGCCAAGGCAGGGGGCTGGGGGAAGATACGCAGTATTTT.

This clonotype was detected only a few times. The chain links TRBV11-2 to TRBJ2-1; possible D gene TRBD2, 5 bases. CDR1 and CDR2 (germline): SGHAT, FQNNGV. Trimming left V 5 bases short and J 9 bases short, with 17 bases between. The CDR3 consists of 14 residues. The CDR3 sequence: CASSTLRGFSEQFF. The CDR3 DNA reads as TGTGCCAGCAGCACCCTCAGAGGGTTTAGTGAGCAGTTCTTC.